What follows are 22 T cell receptor beta chains derived from one specimen sequenced in a study of Tregs in tolerant kidney transplant recipients. Clones were read by immunoSEQ multiplex PCR, and TCRdb kept only the in-frame ones, dropping some. The data show about 73,000 clones, roughly 98% seen once. Source: CD4+ T cells from blood, taken before the transplant. The receptors originated from a human donor who received a combined kidney and bone marrow transplant.

This chain joins TRBV18 and TRBJ1-4; D gene uncertain. The CDR3 extends over 15 amino acids. The germline gives CDR1 KGHSH, CDR2 LQKENI. V lost 0 bases, J lost 5 bases, and 10 bases lay in between. CDR3 sequence reads: CASSPPIVSNEKLFF. As DNA, the CDR3 is TGTGCCAGCTCACCACCGATAGTTTCGAATGAAAAACTGTTTTTT.

This chain joins TRBV18 and TRBJ1-5, with D unresolved. Germline CDR1 and CDR2: KGHSH and LQKENI. This CDR3 comprises 16 residues. Trimming stripped 1 base from V and 2 bases from J, with 12 bases between. CDR3 coding DNA: TGTGCCAGCTCACCACTTCCCGGGAGTCGCAATCAGCCCCAGCATTTT. Its translation is CASSPLPGSRNQPQHF.

The chain has TRBV11-3 and TRBJ2-2, with 8 bases that match TRBD1. The V segment lost 6 bases and the J segment 1 base; nucleotides outside the gene matches: 1. Germline loops: CDR1 SGHNT, CDR2 YENEEA. The CDR3 sequence is 14 residues long. CDR3 sequence reads: CASRGTGNTGELFF. CDR3 nucleotide sequence: TGTGCCAGCAGAGGGACAGGGAACACCGGGGAGCTGTTTTTT. The full variable domain, completed using reference TRBV11-3 and TRBJ2-2, is EAGVVQSPRYKIIEKKQPVAFWCNPISGHNTLYWYLQNLGQGPELLIRYENEEAVDDSQLPKDRFSAERLKGVDSTLKIQPAELGDSAVYLCASRGTGNTGELFFGEGSRLTVL.

V usage is TRBV4-2 and J usage is TRBJ2-7, with a weak D call TRBD1 (6 bases). Germline CDR1 LGHNA, CDR2 YNFKEQ. The CDR3 covers 15 residues. Trimming cost V 3 bases and J 7 bases, with 19 bases left between them. As DNA, the CDR3 is TGTGCCAGCAGCCATAACCCTAGTTCCAGGGGTGAGCAGTACTTC. Amino acid sequence: CASSHNPSSRGEQYF.

The chain joins TRBV9 to TRBJ1-3; D might be TRBD1 (6 bases). Per the germline V gene, CDR1 is SGDLS and CDR2 is YYNGEE. There are 19 residues in the CDR3. V lost 4 bases to trimming and J lost 4 bases, with 27 bases between them. The CDR3 here is CASSPQDRDSTGFGNTIYF. The CDR3 DNA reads as TGTGCCAGCAGCCCACAGGACAGAGACTCGACCGGGTTCGGAAACACCATATATTTT.

The chain couples TRBV4-2 to TRBJ2-5, with TRBD1 matching 10 bases. The CDR3 extends over 16 amino acids. Germline V gene lookup returns CDR1 LGHNA and CDR2 YNFKEQ. V gave up 3 bases and J gave up 5 bases; unmatched junction bases: 9. The CDR3 protein is CASSHPGDRGLETQYF. CDR3 sequence (DNA): TGTGCCAGCAGCCACCCCGGTGACAGGGGGCTGGAGACCCAGTACTTC.

This rearrangement joins TRBV5-1 to TRBJ2-3; 9 positions agree with TRBD1. Germline-derived CDR1 and CDR2 are SGHRS and YFSETQ. V gave up 5 bases and J gave up 1 base; unmatched junction bases: 11. This CDR3 has 17 amino acids. CDR3 region: CASSTRVQGAGTDTQYF. CDR3 sequence (DNA): TGCGCCAGCAGTACTCGAGTACAGGGGGCTGGCACAGATACGCAGTATTTT.

The chain combines TRBV7-2 with TRBJ2-7; 9 nucleotides agree with TRBD2. The germline V gene encodes CDR1 SGHTA and CDR2 FQGNSA. The CDR3 is 14 amino acids. V dropped 4 bases and J dropped 4; count of bases not matched to a gene: 5. The CDR3: CASSSYSGSYEQYF. For the CDR3, the DNA is TGTGCCAGCAGCTCATATAGCGGGAGTTACGAGCAGTACTTC.

The chain recombines TRBV10-2 with TRBJ1-5; TRBD1 might be the D (6 bases). V was clipped by 5 bases and J by 3 bases, with 11 bases between them. This CDR3 region has 14 residues. Germline V CDR1 and CDR2: WSHSY, SAAADI. The CDR3 region has the DNA TGCGCCAGCAGTCGACAGGCGATCAATCAGCCCCAGCATTTT. This gives the protein CASSRQAINQPQHF.

This clone was counted once. The CDR3 loop is CASSKVGGHGNQPQHF. CDR3 bases: TGTGCCAGCAGCAAAGTCGGAGGGCATGGCAATCAGCCCCAGCATTTT. This chain joins TRBV21-1 and TRBJ1-5. TRBV21-1 is assigned pseudogene status. This CDR3 region has 16 residues.

The chain has TRBV6-5 and TRBJ2-7; tentatively, D is TRBD1 (6 bases). Looked up from germline, CDR1 is MNHEY and CDR2 is SVGAGI. The CDR3 extends over 13 amino acids. The V end lost 2 bases, the J end lost 6 bases, and 11 bases lay between the germline ends. CDR3 nucleotide sequence: TGTGCCAGCAGTTACCGAGCAGGGGTCGAGCAGTACTTC. As protein: CASSYRAGVEQYF.

The V call is TRBV15, the J call TRBJ2-5, with D perhaps matching TRBD1 (5 bases). The CDR3 totals 15 residues. Trimming took off 1 base at V and 7 bases at J, with 16 bases between the two ends. Germline lookup yields CDR1 LNHNV and CDR2 YYDKDF (reference sequence). The CDR3 loop is CATSRVPPGFGTQYF. Written as DNA, the CDR3 is TGTGCCACCAGCAGAGTACCCCCAGGGTTTGGGACCCAGTACTTC.

The rearrangement uses TRBV12-2 and TRBJ1-6; the table's D call of TRBD1 was not tested on the DNA. TRBV12-2 is listed as a pseudogene. This CDR3 has 15 amino acids. In DNA, the CDR3 is TGTGCAAGTCGCTTAGAGGGGTGGGGTGATTCACCCCTCCACTTT. It codes for CASRLEGWGDSPLHF.

The genes are TRBV10-3 and TRBJ1-3, with D possibly matching TRBD1 (5 bases). Per the germline V gene, CDR1 is ENHRY and CDR2 is SYGVKD. The CDR3 is made up of 11 amino acids. V gave up 8 bases and J gave up 4 bases, with 6 bases separating them. The CDR3 DNA follows: TGTGCCATCGGGGGGGGAAACACCATATATTTT. This sequence encodes CAIGGGNTIYF.

V usage is TRBV25-1 and J usage is TRBJ2-7; unclear D gene. CDR3 length: 12 amino acids. Germline V CDR1 and CDR2: MGHDK, SYGVNS. Trimming pared 4 bases from V and 4 bases from J, leaving 8 bases between. CDR3 in amino acids: CASSGAPYEQYF. DNA for the CDR3: TGTGCCAGCAGTGGGGCCCCTTACGAGCAGTACTTC.

V is TRBV5-1 and J is TRBJ2-3; possible D gene TRBD2, 6 bases. V was cut by 4 bases and J by 5 bases, with 11 bases left in between. This CDR3 is 13 amino acids long. The V gene's germline CDR1 is SGHRS and CDR2 YFSETQ. The CDR3 nucleotides read TGCGCCAGCAGCCTGGTCGGGGGAGATACGCAGTATTTT. Translating gives CASSLVGGDTQYF.

This clone was observed once. The V gene is TRBV6-4, the J gene TRBJ2-2; TRBD1 might be the D (7 bases). V lost 2 bases to trimming and J lost 4 bases, with 11 bases between them. Germline CDR1 and CDR2: MRHNA and SNTAGT. The CDR3 is 15 residues long. CDR3 loop: CASSDGQGGTGELFF. The CDR3 bases are TGTGCCAGCAGTGACGGCCAGGGGGGCACCGGGGAGCTGTTTTTT.

The DNA of the CDR3 is TGTGCCAGCACCCCACAGCATCTTTCTGGAAACACCATATATTTT. Protein sequence: CASTPQHLSGNTIYF. The chain couples TRBV9 to TRBJ1-3, with D hard to call. Per the germline V gene, CDR1 is SGDLS and CDR2 is YYNGEE. Trimming stripped 6 bases from V and 1 base from J, with 14 bases between. The CDR3 loop spans 15 amino acids. The full variable domain, with the rest looked up from reference TRBV9 and TRBJ1-3, is DSGVTQTPKHLITATGQRVTLRCSPRSGDLSVYWYQQSLDQGLQFLIQYYNGEERAKGNILERFSAQQFPDLHSELNLSSLELGDSALYFCASTPQHLSGNTIYFGEGSWLTVV.

This clone has just one count. CDR3 amino acids: CASSQGQGEYGYTF. Here the CDR3 DNA reads TGCGCCAGCAGCCAAGGACAGGGGGAATATGGCTACACCTTC. The chain joins TRBV4-1 to TRBJ1-2; 9 bases map to TRBD1. The CDR3 sequence is 14 residues long. With V trimmed by 1 base and J by 5 bases, 2 bases remained unmatched. The V gene's germline CDR1 is MGHRA and CDR2 YSYEKL.

This chain joins TRBV19 and TRBJ1-5, with D unresolved. From germline, CDR1 is LNHDA and CDR2 SQIVND (reference sequence). V was clipped by 4 bases and J by 0 bases, with 13 bases between them. The CDR3 has 16 amino acids. CDR3 amino acids: CASSTPPGYSNQPQHF. CDR3 DNA: TGTGCCAGTAGTACTCCCCCAGGATATAGCAATCAGCCCCAGCATTTT.

The V gene is TRBV5-1, the J gene TRBJ2-1, with a possible D match to TRBD2 (6 bases). The CDR3 length is 13 residues. Germline V gene sequence: CDR1 SGHRS, CDR2 YFSETQ. V was clipped by 0 bases and J by 7 bases, with 8 bases between them. The CDR3 nucleotides read TGCGCCAGCAGCTTGGTGGGGGGTAATGAGCAGTTCTTC. It specifies CASSLVGGNEQFF.

CDR3 in DNA: TGTGCCAGCACTTCTCTCGGGGACAGCGACGAGCAGTACTTC. Amino acid sequence: CASTSLGDSDEQYF. The V gene is TRBV18, the J gene TRBJ2-7; 7 nucleotides line up with TRBD1. This CDR3 contains 14 residues. CDR1 and CDR2 from the germline V gene are KGHSH and LQKENI. J lost 5 bases, V lost 8 bases, and 12 bases had no gene match.